A selection of T cell receptor beta chains follows, all from one sample in a study of T cell responses to AZD1222 COVID-19 vaccine. Sequencing was performed with immunoSEQ multiplex PCR; in TCRdb, only in-frame clones are kept and a portion is missing. Seen here are tens of thousands of clones, over 70% observed once, and the top ten hold about 3.9%. Sequenced material: peripheral blood, taken on day 0 of AZD1222 vaccination. Receptor source: an adult in good health. Both conserved end residues are part of each CDR3. Fields, in order: D gene, V gene, clone size, J gene, CDR3 protein, CDR3 DNA. D genes are given only for firm matches. The size field is filled for only some rows; it gives once, few, many or a size class.

.	TRBV5-1	.	TRBJ1-5	CASSFQGNQPQHF	TGCGCCAGCAGTTTCCAGGGAAATCAGCCCCAGCATTTT
.	TRBV18	.	TRBJ1-6	CASSPAPAQPYNSPLHF	TGTGCCAGCTCACCGGCCCCTGCTCAACCCTATAATTCACCCCTCCACTTT
TRBD1	TRBV19	.	TRBJ2-7	CASSIGQGAYTEQYF	TGTGCCAGTAGTATCGGGCAGGGGGCGTACACCGAGCAGTACTTC
.	TRBV21-1	.	TRBJ1-6	CASSKVGGGSNSPLHF	.
TRBD2	TRBV19	.	TRBJ2-1	CASREGGAYNEQFF	TGTGCCAGCCGGGAGGGGGGCGCCTACAATGAGCAGTTCTTC
TRBD1	TRBV15	.	TRBJ2-1	CATSVDREFAYNEQFF	TGTGCCACCAGCGTGGACAGGGAATTTGCCTACAATGAGCAGTTCTTC
.	TRBV6-5	.	TRBJ1-4	CATQRVESTNEKLFF	TGTGCCACCCAGAGGGTAGAATCAACTAATGAAAAACTGTTTTTT
.	TRBV9	.	TRBJ1-3	CASSPSRPSLYF	TGTGCCAGCAGCCCTTCACGGCCTTCTCTATATTTT
.	TRBV10-1	.	TRBJ1-4	CASSLAGTNEKLFF	TGCGCCAGCAGCCTCGCAGGGACTAATGAAAAACTGTTTTTT
.	TRBV28	.	TRBJ1-4	CASSLDQGGENEKLFF	TGTGCCAGCAGTTTAGATCAGGGTGGAGAGAATGAAAAACTGTTTTTT
TRBD1	TRBV5-1	once	TRBJ1-6	CASSPQTGGDNSPLHF	TGCGCCAGCAGCCCCCAGACAGGGGGCGATAATTCACCCCTCCACTTT
.	TRBV7-9	.	TRBJ1-2	CASSRGGLNYGYTF	TGTGCCAGCAGCCGGGGGGGCCTGAACTATGGCTACACCTTC
.	TRBV2	.	TRBJ1-1	CASSPQGNMNTEAFF	TGTGCCAGCAGTCCCCAGGGGAACATGAACACTGAAGCTTTCTTT
.	TRBV11-3	.	TRBJ1-1	CASSQVGGPNTEAFF	TGTGCCAGCAGCCAAGTCGGGGGGCCGAACACTGAAGCTTTCTTT